Presented here are 27 T cell receptor beta chains from one specimen sequenced in a study of blood T cell repertoires in COVID-19 (TCRdb year 2020). The library came from the immunoSEQ multiplex PCR assay. TCRdb took over this immuneACCESS table, retaining in-frame rearrangements with V and J assigned. Such tables are incomplete; in checked studies, under half of the missing clones stem from an unresolved V gene, and the remainder is unexplained. The sample table contains 150,000 to 200,000 clones; only one count was recorded for nearly 90% of them. The top ten clonotypes cover roughly 21% of the sample. The specimen was peripheral blood. The receptors come from a man aged 55 to 70 with active or convalescent COVID-19.

The rearrangement joins TRBV7-9 to TRBJ2-5; weak D call: TRBD2 (6 bases). CDR1 is SEHNR and CDR2 is FQNEAQ in the germline V gene (reference sequence). V shed 0 bases and J shed 5 bases, with 16 bases lying between them. This CDR3 contains 16 residues. CDR3 protein: CASSLARVAVWETQYF. The CDR3 DNA is TGTGCCAGCAGCTTAGCGCGGGTAGCGGTTTGGGAGACCCAGTACTTC.

The V call is TRBV2, the J call TRBJ2-7, with 12 positions matching TRBD2. The CDR3 spans 14 residues. The V gene's germline CDR1 is SNHLY and CDR2 FYNNEI. The junction had 3 bases not matched to a gene; V was cut back by 8 bases and J by 1 base. CDR3 sequence reads: CASGGLAGSYEQYF. In nucleotides, the CDR3 is TGTGCCAGCGGTGGACTAGCGGGGTCCTACGAGCAGTACTTC.

This clone was counted once. This chain uses TRBV2 with TRBJ1-6, with 7 bases aligning to TRBD1. V was clipped by 10 bases and J by 4 bases; unmatched bases: 4. The CDR3 totals 13 residues. Per germline, CDR1 SNHLY and CDR2 FYNNEI. CDR3 in amino acids: CATRGTYNSPLHF. CDR3 in DNA: TGTGCCACCAGGGGGACTTATAATTCACCCCTCCACTTT.

CDR3 region: CASSPTDSYGYTF. The CDR3 bases are TGTGCCAGCAGCCCGACAGACTCCTATGGCTACACCTTC. The chain couples TRBV6-5 to TRBJ1-2; D is possibly TRBD1 (5 bases). This CDR3 is built from 13 residues. Germline CDR1 is MNHEY and CDR2 is SVGAGI. V dropped 6 bases and J dropped 4 bases, with 12 bases sitting between them.

This chain uses TRBV6-6 with TRBJ1-2, with 9 bases lining up with TRBD1. The germline gives CDR1 MNHNY, CDR2 SVGAGI (reference sequence). The V segment lost 7 bases and the J segment 6 bases; nucleotides outside the gene matches: 6. The CDR3 length is 13 residues. The CDR3 region has the DNA TGTGCCAGCATAATGGGACAGGGCCATGGCTACACCTTC. It specifies CASIMGQGHGYTF.

This chain links TRBV16 with TRBJ1-1; 8 bases fit TRBD1. Germline V gene lookup returns CDR1 KGHSY and CDR2 FQNENV. J lost 7 bases, V lost 1 base, and 8 bases had no gene match. The CDR3 is made up of 15 amino acids. This CDR3 is CASSQFPTGVGEAFF. The CDR3 DNA follows: TGTGCCAGCAGCCAATTCCCGACAGGGGTGGGTGAAGCTTTCTTT.

The V gene is TRBV6-5, the J gene TRBJ1-1, with 7 bases aligning to TRBD1. Germline values: CDR1 MNHEY, CDR2 SVGAGI. J lost 7 bases, V lost 6 bases, and 2 bases had no gene match. The CDR3 totals 11 residues. The CDR3 region has the DNA TGTGCCAGCAGGAGACAGGGTGAAGCTTTCTTT. Translation gives CASRRQGEAFF.

CDR3 residues: CASSVGKGASSTDTQYF. CDR3 coding DNA: TGTGCCAGCAGCGTAGGGAAGGGGGCCTCTAGCACAGATACGCAGTATTTT. The rearrangement joins TRBV9 to TRBJ2-3; 7 positions agree with TRBD1. CDR3 length equals 17 residues. V trimming: 0 bases; J trimming: 0 bases; junction bases outside the gene matches: 7. Germline-derived CDR1 and CDR2 are SGDLS and YYNGEE.

The V call is TRBV6-5, the J call TRBJ1-1; 10 bases map to TRBD1. CDR1 and CDR2 from the germline V gene are MNHEY and SVGAGI. J lost 4 bases, V lost 1 base, and 6 bases had no gene match. The CDR3 loop spans 16 amino acids. CDR3 nucleotide sequence: TGTGCCAGCAGTTACTGGACAGGGGGTGTGGGCACTGAAGCTTTCTTT. It translates to CASSYWTGGVGTEAFF.

This chain connects TRBV10-3 to TRBJ1-2; TRBD1 agrees at 8 bases. The CDR3 covers 17 residues. With V trimmed by 10 bases and J by 8 bases, 24 bases remained unmatched. In germline, CDR1 is ENHRY, CDR2 SYGVKD. CDR3 loop: CATLPSASDTGGWGYTF. The CDR3 nucleotides read TGTGCCACGCTCCCGTCTGCGTCGGACACAGGGGGATGGGGCTACACCTTC.

The CDR3 DNA reads as TGTGCCAGCAGCGTAGGGGACACAACTTACAATGAGCAGTTCTTC. Translating it yields CASSVGDTTYNEQFF. The chain uses TRBV9 and TRBJ2-1; D is perhaps TRBD1 (6 bases). Germline CDR1 is SGDLS and CDR2 is YYNGEE. The V end lost 0 bases, the J end lost 4 bases, and 11 bases lay between the germline ends. CDR3 size: 15 residues. The variable domain in full, completed from reference TRBV9 and TRBJ2-1, reads DSGVTQTPKHLITATGQRVTLRCSPRSGDLSVYWYQQSLDQGLQFLIQYYNGEERAKGNILERFSAQQFPDLHSELNLSSLELGDSALYFCASSVGDTTYNEQFFGPGTRLTVL.

The chain carries TRBV7-9 and TRBJ1-6; D might be TRBD1 (5 bases). V was clipped by 5 bases and J by 13 bases, with 12 bases between them. The CDR3 is 12 amino acids. Germline V gene lookup returns CDR1 SEHNR and CDR2 FQNEAQ (reference sequence). CDR3 DNA: TGTGCCAGCAGCCCCGGGGGGAACCCCCTCCACTTT. Amino acids: CASSPGGNPLHF.

The CDR3 DNA follows: TGTGCCAGCAGCCTGGGAGGACGGGGAGATGGCTACACCTTC. Encoded protein: CASSLGGRGDGYTF. The chain uses TRBV5-5 and TRBJ1-2; D is undetermined. Trimming removed 4 bases from V and 6 bases from J, with 16 bases in between. CDR3 size: 14 residues. The V gene's germline CDR1 is SGHKS and CDR2 YYEKEE (reference sequence).

This chain uses TRBV19 with TRBJ2-2, with TRBD1 identical over 9 bases. The germline V gene has CDR1 LNHDA and CDR2 SQIVND (reference sequence). The CDR3 covers 15 residues. The trim removed 7 bases at V and 4 bases at J, leaving 7 bases unmatched. CDR3 DNA sequence: TGTGCCAGTAATTTTTGGGACAGGGCCACCGGGGAGCTGTTTTTT. Protein sequence: CASNFWDRATGELFF. The full variable domain, with the rest looked up from reference TRBV19 and TRBJ2-2, is DGGITQSPKYLFRKEGQNVTLSCEQNLNHDAMYWYRQDPGQGLRLIYYSQIVNDFQKGDIAEGYSVSREKKESFPLTVTSAQKNPTAFYLCASNFWDRATGELFFGEGSRLTVL.

V usage is TRBV29-1 and J usage is TRBJ1-5; possible D gene TRBD1, 5 bases. Germline CDR1 reads SQVTM; CDR2 reads ANQGSEA. The CDR3 consists of 15 residues. With 5 bases removed from V and 1 base from J, the gap between germline ends came to 15 bases. The CDR3 reads CSVSYGTSSNQPQHF. The CDR3 DNA reads TGCAGCGTTTCCTACGGGACTTCCAGCAATCAGCCCCAGCATTTT. Together with reference TRBV29-1 and TRBJ1-5, the CDR3 gives the full variable domain: SAVISQKPSRDICQRGTSLTIQCQVDSQVTMMFWYRQQPGQSLTLIATANQGSEATYESGFVIDKFPISRPNLTFSTLTVSNMSPEDSSIYLCSVSYGTSSNQPQHFGDGTRLSIL.

The V gene is TRBV7-2, the J gene TRBJ2-1; a weak D match, TRBD2 (6 bases). CDR3 length equals 13 residues. The germline V and J ends were trimmed by 0 bases and 15 bases, with 15 bases remaining between them. Germline V gives CDR1 SGHTA, CDR2 FQGNSA. Here the CDR3 DNA reads TGTGCCAGCAGCTTAGCGCCCTTTGCGGGGATGTTCTTC. Translated, it gives CASSLAPFAGMFF.

V is TRBV19 and J is TRBJ2-5; 7 bases map to TRBD2. The J segment lost 2 bases and the V segment lost 6 bases, leaving 9 bases of the junction unmatched. The CDR3 is 15 residues long. Germline assignment: CDR1 LNHDA and CDR2 SQIVND (reference sequence). The CDR3 DNA is TGTGCCAGTAGCCCTGAGCGGGGAAGGCAAGAGACCCAGTACTTC. This gives the protein CASSPERGRQETQYF.

V usage is TRBV3-1 (or the pseudogene TRBV3-2) and J usage is TRBJ1-2; 9 nucleotides line up with TRBD1. J lost 7 bases, V lost 4 bases, and 4 bases had no gene match. CDR1 and CDR2 from the germline V gene are LGHDT and YNNKEL (reference sequence). This CDR3 has 13 residues. The chain's CDR3 is CASSLGQGTGYTF. The CDR3 DNA is TGTGCCAGCAGCCTCGGACAGGGGACTGGCTACACCTTC.

The chain employs TRBV5-1 and TRBJ1-3; D gene ambiguous. Per germline, CDR1 SGHRS and CDR2 YFSETQ. CDR3 length equals 16 residues. Deletions cut 0 bases from V and 4 bases from J, with 14 bases between. This chain's CDR3 is CASSLVGAGYGNTIYF. The CDR3 coding sequence is TGCGCCAGCAGCTTGGTGGGTGCGGGGTACGGAAACACCATATATTTT.

J is TRBJ2-3 and V is TRBV5-1; D possibly corresponds to TRBD2 (6 bases). This CDR3 region has 13 residues. Trimming removed 0 bases at V and 6 bases at J, with 8 bases between. Germline V CDR1 and CDR2: SGHRS, YFSETQ. CDR3 protein: CASSLARGDTQYF. In nucleotides, the CDR3 is TGCGCCAGCAGCTTGGCTCGGGGGGATACGCAGTATTTT. The whole variable domain, filled in from reference TRBV5-1 and TRBJ2-3, reads KAGVTQTPRYLIKTRGQQVTLSCSPISGHRSVSWYQQTPGQGLQFLFEYFSETQRNKGNFPGRFSGRQFSNSRSEMNVSTLELGDSALYLCASSLARGDTQYFGPGTRLTVL.

This clone was seen only once. Other nucleotide sequences in the sample specify the same CDR3. The chain combines TRBV3-1 (or the pseudogene TRBV3-2) with TRBJ1-3; D unresolved. The V end was cut by 1 base, the J end by 2 bases, with 9 bases between. CDR3 length: 15 amino acids. CDR1 is LGHDT, CDR2 YNNKEL, per germline (reference sequence). CDR3 coding DNA: TGTGCCAGCAGCCAAGGCTCACGGGCTGGAAACACCATATATTTT. It specifies CASSQGSRAGNTIYF.

V gene TRBV15 combines with J gene TRBJ1-1; 7 nucleotides line up with TRBD1. Germline loops: CDR1 LNHNV, CDR2 YYDKDF (reference sequence). V shed 9 bases and J 0 bases; nucleotides not matched to a gene: 7. CDR3 length equals 14 residues. The CDR3 sequence is CATRDSDLNTEAFF. CDR3 nucleotide sequence: TGTGCCACGCGGGACAGCGATTTGAACACTGAAGCTTTCTTT.

The J gene is TRBJ2-1, the V gene TRBV2; 16 nucleotides line up with TRBD2. This CDR3 has 18 amino acids. V was pared by 8 bases and J by 5 bases, with 12 bases of the junction left unmatched. Germline loops: CDR1 SNHLY, CDR2 FYNNEI. CDR3 nucleotides: TGTGCCAGCTTTTCCGGGACTAGCGGGGGGGGCCGGCACAATGAGCAGTTCTTC. Residues: CASFSGTSGGGRHNEQFF. The variable domain in full, with the rest retrieved from reference TRBV2 and TRBJ2-1, is EPEVTQTPSHQVTQMGQEVILRCVPISNHLYFYWYRQILGQKVEFLVSFYNNEISEKSEIFDDQFSVERPDGSNFTLKIRSTKLEDSAMYFCASFSGTSGGGRHNEQFFGPGTRLTVL.

This chain uses TRBV5-4 with TRBJ2-2; 7 positions match TRBD1. The CDR3 is 16 amino acids. Germline V lookup: CDR1 SGHNT, CDR2 YYREEE (reference sequence). The junction had 12 bases not matched to a gene; V was cut back by 6 bases and J by 4 bases. The CDR3, as DNA: TGTGCCAGCACCCCAAAAACAGGGGCCGTCACCGGGGAGCTGTTTTTT. Translating gives CASTPKTGAVTGELFF.

The rearrangement joins TRBV6-5 to TRBJ2-7; 8 bases are a match to TRBD2. The V segment lost 2 bases and the J segment 1 base; nucleotides outside the gene matches: 4. The CDR3 has 15 residues. CDR1 and CDR2 from the germline V gene are MNHEY and SVGAGI. CDR3 bases: TGTGCCAGCAGTTACCGGGGGGGGAGGTCCTACGAGCAGTACTTC. Encoded protein: CASSYRGGRSYEQYF.

Comment on this clone: The junction shows a germline mismatch at one end, possibly a read error. This rearrangement joins TRBV10-3 to TRBJ1-2; TRBD1 matches 7 bases. CDR1 ENHRY and CDR2 SYGVKD come from the germline V gene. This CDR3 contains 11 residues. CDR3 in amino acids: CATQRQGAPLF. The CDR3 DNA reads TGTGCCACCCAACGACAGGGTGCCCCCCTCTTC.

This clone was counted a single time. The V call is TRBV7-7, the J call TRBJ2-5; tentative D call: TRBD2 (6 bases). V lost 5 bases and J 1 base, leaving 17 bases between the germline ends. The CDR3 consists of 16 residues. Germline lookup yields CDR1 SSHAT and CDR2 FNYEAQ (reference sequence). CDR3 amino acids: CASSVGGRGFQETQYF. CDR3 bases: TGTGCCAGCAGCGTCGGTGGGCGGGGATTCCAAGAGACCCAGTACTTC. The full variable domain, with the rest looked up from reference TRBV7-7 and TRBJ2-5, is GAGVSQSPRYKVTKRGQDVTLRCDPISSHATLYWYQQALGQGPEFLTYFNYEAQPDKSGLPSDRFSAERPEGSISTLTIQRTEQRDSAMYRCASSVGGRGFQETQYFGPGTRLLVL.